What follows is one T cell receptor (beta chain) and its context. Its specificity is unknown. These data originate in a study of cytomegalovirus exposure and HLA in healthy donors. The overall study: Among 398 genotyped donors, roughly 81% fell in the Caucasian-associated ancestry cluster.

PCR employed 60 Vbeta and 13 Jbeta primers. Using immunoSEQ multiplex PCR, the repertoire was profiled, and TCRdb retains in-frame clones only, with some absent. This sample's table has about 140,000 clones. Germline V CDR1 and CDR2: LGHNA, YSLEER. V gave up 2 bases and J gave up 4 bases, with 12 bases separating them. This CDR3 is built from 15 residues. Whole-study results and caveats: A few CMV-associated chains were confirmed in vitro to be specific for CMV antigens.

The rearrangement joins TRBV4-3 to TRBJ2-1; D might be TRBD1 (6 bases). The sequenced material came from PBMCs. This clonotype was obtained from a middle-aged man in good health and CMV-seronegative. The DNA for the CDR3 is TGCGCCAGCAGCCAAAGGCTACAGGGTTACAATGAGCAGTTCTTC. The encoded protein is CASSQRLQGYNEQFF.